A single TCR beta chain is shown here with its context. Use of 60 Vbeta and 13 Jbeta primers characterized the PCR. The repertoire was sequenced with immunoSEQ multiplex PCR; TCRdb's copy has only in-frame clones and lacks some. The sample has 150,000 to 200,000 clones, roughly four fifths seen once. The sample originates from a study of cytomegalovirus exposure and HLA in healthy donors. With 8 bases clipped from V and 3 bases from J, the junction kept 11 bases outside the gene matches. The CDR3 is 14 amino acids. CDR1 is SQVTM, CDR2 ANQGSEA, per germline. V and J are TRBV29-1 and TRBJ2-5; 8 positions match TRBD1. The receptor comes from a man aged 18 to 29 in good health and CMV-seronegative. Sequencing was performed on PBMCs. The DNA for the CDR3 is TGCAGCACGCAGGGGGCGATTCTGAAAGAGACCCAGTACTTC. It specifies CSTQGAILKETQYF.